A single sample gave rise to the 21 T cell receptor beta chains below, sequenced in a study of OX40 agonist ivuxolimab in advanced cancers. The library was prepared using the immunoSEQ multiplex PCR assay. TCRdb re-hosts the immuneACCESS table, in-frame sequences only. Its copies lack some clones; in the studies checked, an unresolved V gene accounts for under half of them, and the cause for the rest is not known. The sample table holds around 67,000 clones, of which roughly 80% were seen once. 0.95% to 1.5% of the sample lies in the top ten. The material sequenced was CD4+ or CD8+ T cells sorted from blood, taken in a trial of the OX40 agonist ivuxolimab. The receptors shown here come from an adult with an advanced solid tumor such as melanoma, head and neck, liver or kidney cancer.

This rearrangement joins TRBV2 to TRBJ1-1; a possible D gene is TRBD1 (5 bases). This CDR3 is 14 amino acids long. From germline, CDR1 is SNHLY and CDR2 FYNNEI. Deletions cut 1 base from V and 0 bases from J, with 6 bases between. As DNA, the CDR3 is TGTGCCAGCAGTGAAGGACAGCTGAACACTGAAGCTTTCTTT. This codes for CASSEGQLNTEAFF.

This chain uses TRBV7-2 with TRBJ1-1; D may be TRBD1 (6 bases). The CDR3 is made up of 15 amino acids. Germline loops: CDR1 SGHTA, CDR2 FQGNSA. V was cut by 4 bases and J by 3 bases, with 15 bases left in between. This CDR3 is CASSWVGGGDTEAFF. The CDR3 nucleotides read TGTGCCAGCAGCTGGGTAGGGGGTGGGGACACTGAAGCTTTCTTT.

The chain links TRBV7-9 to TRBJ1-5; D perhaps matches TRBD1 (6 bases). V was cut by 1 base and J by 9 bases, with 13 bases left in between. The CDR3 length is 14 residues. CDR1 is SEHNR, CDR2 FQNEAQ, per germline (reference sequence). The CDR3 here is CASSLGDTSGPQHF. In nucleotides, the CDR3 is TGTGCCAGCAGCTTAGGGGACACCTCAGGGCCCCAGCATTTT.

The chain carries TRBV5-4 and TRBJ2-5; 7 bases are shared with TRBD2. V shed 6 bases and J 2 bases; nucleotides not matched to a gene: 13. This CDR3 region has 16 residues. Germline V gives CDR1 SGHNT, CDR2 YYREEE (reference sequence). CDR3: CASTPWGGNLQETQYF. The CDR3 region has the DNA TGTGCCAGCACTCCATGGGGAGGGAACCTACAAGAGACCCAGTACTTC.

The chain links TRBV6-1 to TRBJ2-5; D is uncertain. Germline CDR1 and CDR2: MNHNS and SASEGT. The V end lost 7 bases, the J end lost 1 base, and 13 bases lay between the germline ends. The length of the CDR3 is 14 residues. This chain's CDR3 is CASKWQAIQETQYF. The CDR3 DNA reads TGTGCCAGCAAATGGCAGGCGATCCAAGAGACCCAGTACTTC.

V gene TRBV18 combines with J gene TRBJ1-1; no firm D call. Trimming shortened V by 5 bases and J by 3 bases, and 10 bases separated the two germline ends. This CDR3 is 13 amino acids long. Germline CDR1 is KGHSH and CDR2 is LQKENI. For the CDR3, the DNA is TGTGCCAGCTCAGTCCGGGTGGACACTGAAGCTTTCTTT. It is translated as CASSVRVDTEAFF.

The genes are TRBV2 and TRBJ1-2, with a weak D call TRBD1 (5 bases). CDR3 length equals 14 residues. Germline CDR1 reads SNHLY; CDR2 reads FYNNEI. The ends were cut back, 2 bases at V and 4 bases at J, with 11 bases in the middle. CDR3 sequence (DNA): TGTGCCAGCAGTGAAAAGTCGGGACCCTATGGCTACACCTTC. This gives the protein CASSEKSGPYGYTF.

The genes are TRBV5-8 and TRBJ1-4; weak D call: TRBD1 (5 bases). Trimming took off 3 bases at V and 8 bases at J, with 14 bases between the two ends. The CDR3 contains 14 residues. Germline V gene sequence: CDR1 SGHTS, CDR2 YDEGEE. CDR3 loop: CASSSHGTGEKLFF. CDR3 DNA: TGTGCCAGCAGCTCCCATGGGACGGGAGAAAAACTGTTTTTT.

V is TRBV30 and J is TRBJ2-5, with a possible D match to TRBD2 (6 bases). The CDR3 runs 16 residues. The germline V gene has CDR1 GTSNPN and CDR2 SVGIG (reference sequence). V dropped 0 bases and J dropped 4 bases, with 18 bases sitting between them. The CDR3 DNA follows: TGTGCCTGGAGTGTATGGGGTCCAGGGACTGGAGAGACCCAGTACTTC. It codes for CAWSVWGPGTGETQYF.

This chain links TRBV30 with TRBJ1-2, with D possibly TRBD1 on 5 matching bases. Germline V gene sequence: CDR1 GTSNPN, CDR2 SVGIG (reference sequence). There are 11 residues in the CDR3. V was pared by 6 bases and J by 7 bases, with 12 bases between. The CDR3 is CACLTGGGYTF. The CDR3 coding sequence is TGTGCCTGCCTAACCGGGGGTGGCTACACCTTC.

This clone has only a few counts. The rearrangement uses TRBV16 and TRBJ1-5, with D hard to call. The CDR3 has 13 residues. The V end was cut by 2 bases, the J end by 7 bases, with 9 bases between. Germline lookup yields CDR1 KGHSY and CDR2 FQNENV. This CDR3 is CASSQLPLQPQHF. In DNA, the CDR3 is TGTGCCAGCAGCCAACTCCCATTACAGCCCCAGCATTTT.

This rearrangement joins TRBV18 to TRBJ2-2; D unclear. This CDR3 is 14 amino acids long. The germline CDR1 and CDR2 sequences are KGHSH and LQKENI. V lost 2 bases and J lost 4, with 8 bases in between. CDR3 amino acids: CASSPTVTTGELFF. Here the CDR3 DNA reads TGTGCCAGCTCACCAACGGTTACCACCGGGGAGCTGTTTTTT.

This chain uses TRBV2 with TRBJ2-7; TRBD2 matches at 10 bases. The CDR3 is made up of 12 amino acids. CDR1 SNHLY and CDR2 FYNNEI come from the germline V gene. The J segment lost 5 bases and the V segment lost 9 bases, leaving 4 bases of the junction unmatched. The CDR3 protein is CASSGGSNEQYF. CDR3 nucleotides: TGTGCCAGTAGCGGGGGGTCGAACGAGCAGTACTTC.

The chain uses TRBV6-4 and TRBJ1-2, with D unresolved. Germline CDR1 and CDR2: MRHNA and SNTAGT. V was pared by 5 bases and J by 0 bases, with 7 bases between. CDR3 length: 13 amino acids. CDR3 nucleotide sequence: TGTGCCAGCAGTCCAGAAGCTAACTATGGCTACACCTTC. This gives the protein CASSPEANYGYTF.

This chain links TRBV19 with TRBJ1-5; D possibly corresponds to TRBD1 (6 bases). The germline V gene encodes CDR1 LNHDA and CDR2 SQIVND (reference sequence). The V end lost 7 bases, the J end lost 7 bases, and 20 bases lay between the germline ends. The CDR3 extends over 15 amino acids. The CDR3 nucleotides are TGTGCCAGTAATTCGGGAACAGGAGGGGGACAGCCCCAGCATTTT. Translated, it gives CASNSGTGGGQPQHF.

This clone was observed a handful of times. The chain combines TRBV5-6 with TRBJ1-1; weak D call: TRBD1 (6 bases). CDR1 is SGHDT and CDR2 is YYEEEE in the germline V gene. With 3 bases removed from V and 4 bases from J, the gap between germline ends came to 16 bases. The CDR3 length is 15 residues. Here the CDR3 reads CASSSDSGAPTEAFF. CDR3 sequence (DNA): TGTGCCAGCAGCTCGGACAGTGGGGCCCCCACTGAAGCTTTCTTT.

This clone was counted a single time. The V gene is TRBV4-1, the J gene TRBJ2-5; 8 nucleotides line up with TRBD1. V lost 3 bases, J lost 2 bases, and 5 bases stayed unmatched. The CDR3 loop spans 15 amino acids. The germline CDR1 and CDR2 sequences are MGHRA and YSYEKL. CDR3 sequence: CASSHAGGWQETQYF. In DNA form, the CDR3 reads TGCGCCAGCAGCCACGCAGGGGGCTGGCAAGAGACCCAGTACTTC.

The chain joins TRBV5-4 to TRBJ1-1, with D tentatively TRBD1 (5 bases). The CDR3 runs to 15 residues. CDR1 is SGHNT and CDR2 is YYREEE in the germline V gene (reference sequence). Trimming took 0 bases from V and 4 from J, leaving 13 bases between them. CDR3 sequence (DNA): TGTGCCAGCAGCTTGGAAAGGGGAAGGGGCACTGAAGCTTTCTTT. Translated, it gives CASSLERGRGTEAFF.

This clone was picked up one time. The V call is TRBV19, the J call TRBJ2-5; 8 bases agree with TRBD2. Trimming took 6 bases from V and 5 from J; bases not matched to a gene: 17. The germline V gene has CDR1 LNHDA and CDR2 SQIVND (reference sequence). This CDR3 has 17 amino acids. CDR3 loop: CASSNGRGAPTRETQYF. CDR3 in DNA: TGTGCCAGTAGCAATGGGCGGGGGGCCCCAACCCGGGAGACCCAGTACTTC. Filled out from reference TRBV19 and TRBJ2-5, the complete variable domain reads DGGITQSPKYLFRKEGQNVTLSCEQNLNHDAMYWYRQDPGQGLRLIYYSQIVNDFQKGDIAEGYSVSREKKESFPLTVTSAQKNPTAFYLCASSNGRGAPTRETQYFGPGTRLLVL.

CDR3: CASRPAGGPENEQFF. The CDR3 DNA follows: TGTGCCAGCAGACCAGCGGGGGGGCCGGAAAATGAGCAGTTCTTC. V gene TRBV28 combines with J gene TRBJ2-1; 10 bases line up with TRBD2. Germline CDR1 reads MDHEN; CDR2 reads SYDVKM. This CDR3 spans 15 amino acids. The V segment lost 6 bases and the J segment 7 bases; nucleotides outside the gene matches: 9.

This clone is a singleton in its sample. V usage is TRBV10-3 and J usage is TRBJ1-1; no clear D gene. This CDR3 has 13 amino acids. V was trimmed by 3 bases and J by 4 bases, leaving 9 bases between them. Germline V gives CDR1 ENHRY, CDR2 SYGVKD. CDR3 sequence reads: CAISDRRGTEAFF. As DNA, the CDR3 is TGTGCCATCAGTGATCGGCGGGGCACTGAAGCTTTCTTT.